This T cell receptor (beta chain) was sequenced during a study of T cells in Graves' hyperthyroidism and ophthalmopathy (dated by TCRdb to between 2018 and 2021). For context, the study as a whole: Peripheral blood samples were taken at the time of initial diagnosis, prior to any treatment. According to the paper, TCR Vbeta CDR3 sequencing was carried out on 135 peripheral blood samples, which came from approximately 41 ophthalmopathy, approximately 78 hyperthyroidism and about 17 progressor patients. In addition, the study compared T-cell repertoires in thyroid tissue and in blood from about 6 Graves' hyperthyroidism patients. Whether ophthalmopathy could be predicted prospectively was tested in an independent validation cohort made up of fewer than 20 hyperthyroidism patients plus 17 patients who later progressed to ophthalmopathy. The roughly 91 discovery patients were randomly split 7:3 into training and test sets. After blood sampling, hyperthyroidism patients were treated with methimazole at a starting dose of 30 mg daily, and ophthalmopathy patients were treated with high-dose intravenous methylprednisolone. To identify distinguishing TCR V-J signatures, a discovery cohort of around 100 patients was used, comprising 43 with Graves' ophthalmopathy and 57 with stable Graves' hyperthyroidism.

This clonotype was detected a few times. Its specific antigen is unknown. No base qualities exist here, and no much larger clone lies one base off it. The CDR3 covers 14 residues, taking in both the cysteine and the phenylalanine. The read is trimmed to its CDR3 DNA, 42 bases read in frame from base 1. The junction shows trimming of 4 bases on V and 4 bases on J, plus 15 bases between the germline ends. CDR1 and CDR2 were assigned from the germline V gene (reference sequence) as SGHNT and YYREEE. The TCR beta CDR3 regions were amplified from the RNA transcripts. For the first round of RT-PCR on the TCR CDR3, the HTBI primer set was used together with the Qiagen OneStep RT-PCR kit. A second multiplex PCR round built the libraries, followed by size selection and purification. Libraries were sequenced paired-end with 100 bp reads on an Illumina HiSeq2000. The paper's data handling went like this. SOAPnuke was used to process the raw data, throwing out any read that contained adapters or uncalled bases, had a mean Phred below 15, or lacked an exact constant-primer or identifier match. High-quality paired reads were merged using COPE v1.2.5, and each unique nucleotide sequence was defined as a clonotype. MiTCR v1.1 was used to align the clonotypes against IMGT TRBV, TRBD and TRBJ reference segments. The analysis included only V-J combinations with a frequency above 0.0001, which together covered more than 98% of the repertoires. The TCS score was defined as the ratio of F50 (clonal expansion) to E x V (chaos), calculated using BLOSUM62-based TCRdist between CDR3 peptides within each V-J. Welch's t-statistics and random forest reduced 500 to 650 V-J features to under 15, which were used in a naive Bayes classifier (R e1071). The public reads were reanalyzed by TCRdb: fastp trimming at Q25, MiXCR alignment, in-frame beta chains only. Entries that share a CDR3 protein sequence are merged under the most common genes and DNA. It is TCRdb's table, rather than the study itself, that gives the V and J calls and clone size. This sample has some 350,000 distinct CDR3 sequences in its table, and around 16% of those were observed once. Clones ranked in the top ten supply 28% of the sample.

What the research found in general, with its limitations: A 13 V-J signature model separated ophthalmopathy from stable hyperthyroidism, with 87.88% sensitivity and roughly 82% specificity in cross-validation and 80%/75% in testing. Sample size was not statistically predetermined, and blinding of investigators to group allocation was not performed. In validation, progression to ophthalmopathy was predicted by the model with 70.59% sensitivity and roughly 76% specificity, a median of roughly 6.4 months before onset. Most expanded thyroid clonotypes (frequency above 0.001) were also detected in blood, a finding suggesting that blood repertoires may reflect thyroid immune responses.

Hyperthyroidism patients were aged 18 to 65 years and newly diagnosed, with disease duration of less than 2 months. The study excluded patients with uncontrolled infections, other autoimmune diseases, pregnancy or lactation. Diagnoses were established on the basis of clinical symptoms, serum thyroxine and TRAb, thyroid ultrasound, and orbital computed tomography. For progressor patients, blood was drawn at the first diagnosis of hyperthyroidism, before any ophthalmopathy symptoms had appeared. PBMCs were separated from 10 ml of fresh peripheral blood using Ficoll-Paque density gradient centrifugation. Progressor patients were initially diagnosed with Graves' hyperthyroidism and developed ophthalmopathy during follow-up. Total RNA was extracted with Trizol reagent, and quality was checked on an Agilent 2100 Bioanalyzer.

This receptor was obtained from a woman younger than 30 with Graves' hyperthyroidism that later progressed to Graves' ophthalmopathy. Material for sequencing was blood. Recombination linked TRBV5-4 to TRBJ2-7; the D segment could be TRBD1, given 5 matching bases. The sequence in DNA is TGTGCCAGCAGCCCAGGGCCCACGCCGTACGAGCAGTACTTC. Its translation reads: CASSPGPTPYEQYF.